The entry below describes one T cell receptor beta chain. Its antigen is currently unknown. The sample belongs to a study of blood T cells in healthy people across ages. Study-level findings and limits: The CMV status of each donor remained undetermined, and this could have confounded shifts in expanded clonotypes. The long-lived group displayed more naive CD4+ cells, plus higher diversity, than the aged donors did.

Isolating PBMCs gave at least 7 million of these cells per sample. A J-beta primer mix and a sample-barcoded 5' primer were used in a second PCR of roughly 6 to 11 cycles. Each cDNA molecule carried a tag from a template-switch adaptor that contained 12 random nucleotides. From the 5' RACE reads, TCRdb called clonotypes with MiXCR, one entry per CDR3 protein. The repertoire holds approximately 1,700,000 distinct CDR3 sequences, with roughly 43% as singletons. The CDR3 is 13 residues long. Germline trimming cut 4 bases from V and 4 bases from J; bases unmatched to any gene: 4. CDR1 and CDR2 from the germline V gene are GTSNPN and SVGIG (reference sequence).

Sequencing was performed on blood. The genes are TRBV30 and TRBJ1-1; 9 nucleotides agree with TRBD1. The receptor comes from a human donor in good health. The CDR3 here is CAWNRGLGTEAFF. Written as DNA, the CDR3 is TGTGCCTGGAACAGGGGGCTAGGCACTGAAGCTTTCTTT.